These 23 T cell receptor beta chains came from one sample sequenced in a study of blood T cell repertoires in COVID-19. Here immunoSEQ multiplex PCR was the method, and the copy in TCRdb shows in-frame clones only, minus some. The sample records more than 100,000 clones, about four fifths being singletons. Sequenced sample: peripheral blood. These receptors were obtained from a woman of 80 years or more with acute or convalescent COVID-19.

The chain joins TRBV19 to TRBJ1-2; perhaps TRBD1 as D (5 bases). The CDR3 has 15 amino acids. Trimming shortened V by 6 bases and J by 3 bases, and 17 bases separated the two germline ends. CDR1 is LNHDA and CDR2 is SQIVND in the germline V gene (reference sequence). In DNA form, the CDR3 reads TGTGCCAGTAGCGATCGTCAGGGTACCGACTATGGCTACACCTTC. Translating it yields CASSDRQGTDYGYTF.

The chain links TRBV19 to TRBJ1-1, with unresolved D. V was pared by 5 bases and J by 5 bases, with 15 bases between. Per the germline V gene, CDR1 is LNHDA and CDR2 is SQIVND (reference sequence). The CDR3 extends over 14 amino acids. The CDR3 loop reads CASSYGLLGTEAFF. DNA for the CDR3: TGTGCCAGTAGTTACGGACTACTTGGTACTGAAGCTTTCTTT.

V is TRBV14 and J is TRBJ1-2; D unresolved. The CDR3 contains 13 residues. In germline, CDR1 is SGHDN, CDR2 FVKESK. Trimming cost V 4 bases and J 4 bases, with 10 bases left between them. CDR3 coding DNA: TGTGCCAGCAGCCTTATCGAGTCCTATGGCTACACCTTC. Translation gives CASSLIESYGYTF.

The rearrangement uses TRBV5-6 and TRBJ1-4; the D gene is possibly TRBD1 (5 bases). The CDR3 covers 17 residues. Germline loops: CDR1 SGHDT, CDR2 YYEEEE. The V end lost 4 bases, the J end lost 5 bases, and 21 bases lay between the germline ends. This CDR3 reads CASSGTGVPSQNEKLFF. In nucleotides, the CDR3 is TGTGCCAGCAGCGGCACGGGGGTTCCGAGCCAGAATGAAAAACTGTTTTTT.

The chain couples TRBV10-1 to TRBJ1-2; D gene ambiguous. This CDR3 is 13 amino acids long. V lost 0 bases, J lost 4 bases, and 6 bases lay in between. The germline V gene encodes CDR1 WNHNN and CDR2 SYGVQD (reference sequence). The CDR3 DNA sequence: TGCGCCAGCAGTGAGTCGACTCCCTATGGCTACACCTTC. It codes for CASSESTPYGYTF.

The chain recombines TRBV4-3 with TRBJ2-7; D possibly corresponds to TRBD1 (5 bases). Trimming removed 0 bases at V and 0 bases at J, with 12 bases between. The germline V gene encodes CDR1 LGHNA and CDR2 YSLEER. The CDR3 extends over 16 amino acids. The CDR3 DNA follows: TGCGCCAGCAGCCAAGATTTGGGCAGGGTCTCCTACGAGCAGTACTTC. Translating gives CASSQDLGRVSYEQYF.

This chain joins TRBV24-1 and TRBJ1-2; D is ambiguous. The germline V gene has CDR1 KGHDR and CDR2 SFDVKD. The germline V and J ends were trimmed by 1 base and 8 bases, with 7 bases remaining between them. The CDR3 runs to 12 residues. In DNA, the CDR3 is TGTGCCACCAGTGATTTCGGGGAGGGCTACACCTTC. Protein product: CATSDFGEGYTF.

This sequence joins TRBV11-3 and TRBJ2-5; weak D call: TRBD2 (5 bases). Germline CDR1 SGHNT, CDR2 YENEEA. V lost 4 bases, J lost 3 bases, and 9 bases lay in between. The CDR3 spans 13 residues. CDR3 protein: CASSSGEKETQYF. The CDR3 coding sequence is TGTGCCAGCAGCTCCGGGGAAAAAGAGACCCAGTACTTC.

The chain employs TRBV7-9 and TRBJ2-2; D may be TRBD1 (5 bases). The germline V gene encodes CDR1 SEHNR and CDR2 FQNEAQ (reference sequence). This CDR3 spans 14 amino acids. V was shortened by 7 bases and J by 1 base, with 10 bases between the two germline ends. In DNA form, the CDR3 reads TGTGCCAGCACTGCAGGGCGGAACACCGGGGAGCTGTTTTTT. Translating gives CASTAGRNTGELFF.

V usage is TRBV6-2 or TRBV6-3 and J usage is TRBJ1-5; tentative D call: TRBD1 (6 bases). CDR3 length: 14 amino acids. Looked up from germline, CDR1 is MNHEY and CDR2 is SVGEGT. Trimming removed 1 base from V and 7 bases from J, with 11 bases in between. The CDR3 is CASSYLGADQPQHF. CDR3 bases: TGTGCCAGCAGTTACTTGGGGGCGGACCAGCCCCAGCATTTT.

In nucleotides, the CDR3 is TGTGCCAGCAGTGACTCCTATAGCGGGAGTTTAAATGAGCAGTTCTTC. Its translation is CASSDSYSGSLNEQFF. The chain carries TRBV6-4 and TRBJ2-1, with 9 positions matching TRBD2. This CDR3 is built from 16 residues. The J segment lost 7 bases and the V segment lost 0 bases, leaving 7 bases of the junction unmatched. Germline values: CDR1 MRHNA, CDR2 SNTAGT.

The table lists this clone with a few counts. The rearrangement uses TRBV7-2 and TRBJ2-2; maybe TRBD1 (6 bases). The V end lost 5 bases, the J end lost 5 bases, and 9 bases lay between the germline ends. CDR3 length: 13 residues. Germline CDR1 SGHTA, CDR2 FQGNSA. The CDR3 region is CASSARGTGELFF. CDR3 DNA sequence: TGTGCCAGCAGCGCCAGGGGTACCGGGGAGCTGTTTTTT.

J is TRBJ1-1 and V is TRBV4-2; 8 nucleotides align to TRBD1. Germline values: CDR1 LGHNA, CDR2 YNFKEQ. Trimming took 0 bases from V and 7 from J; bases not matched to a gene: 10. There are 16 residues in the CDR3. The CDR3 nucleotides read TGTGCCAGCAGCCAAGATCCCGACAGGGGTGAGGGTGAAGCTTTCTTT. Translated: CASSQDPDRGEGEAFF.

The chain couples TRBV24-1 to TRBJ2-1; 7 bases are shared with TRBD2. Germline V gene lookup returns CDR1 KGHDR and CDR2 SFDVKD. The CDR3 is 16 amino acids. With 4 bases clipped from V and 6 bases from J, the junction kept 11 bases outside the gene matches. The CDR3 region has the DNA TGTGCCACCAGTGACCACACCGGCCTAGCGGCCAATGAGCAGTTCTTC. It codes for CATSDHTGLAANEQFF.

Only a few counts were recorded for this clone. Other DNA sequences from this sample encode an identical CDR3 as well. CDR3 sequence: CASSSTGGTEAFF. CDR3 in DNA: TGTGCCAGCAGTTCCACAGGGGGCACTGAAGCTTTCTTT. The gene calls are TRBV12-3 or TRBV12-4 and TRBJ1-1; 8 nucleotides line up with TRBD1. J lost 4 bases, V lost 4 bases, and 2 bases had no gene match. There are 13 residues in the CDR3.

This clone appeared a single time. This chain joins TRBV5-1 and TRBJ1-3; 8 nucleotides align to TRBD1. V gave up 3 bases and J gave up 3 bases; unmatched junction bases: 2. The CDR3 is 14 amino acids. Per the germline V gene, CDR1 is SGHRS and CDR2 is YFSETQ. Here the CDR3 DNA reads TGCGCCAGCAGCTCGACAGGGGATGGAAACACCATATATTTT. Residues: CASSSTGDGNTIYF. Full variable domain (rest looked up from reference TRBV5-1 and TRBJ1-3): KAGVTQTPRYLIKTRGQQVTLSCSPISGHRSVSWYQQTPGQGLQFLFEYFSETQRNKGNFPGRFSGRQFSNSRSEMNVSTLELGDSALYLCASSSTGDGNTIYFGEGSWLTVV.

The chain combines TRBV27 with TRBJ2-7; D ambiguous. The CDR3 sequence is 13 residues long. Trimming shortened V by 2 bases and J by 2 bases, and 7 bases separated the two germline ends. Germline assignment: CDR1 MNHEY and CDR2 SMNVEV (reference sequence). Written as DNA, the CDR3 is TGTGCCAGCAGTTTAGGGCAGACCTACGAGCAGTACTTC. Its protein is CASSLGQTYEQYF.

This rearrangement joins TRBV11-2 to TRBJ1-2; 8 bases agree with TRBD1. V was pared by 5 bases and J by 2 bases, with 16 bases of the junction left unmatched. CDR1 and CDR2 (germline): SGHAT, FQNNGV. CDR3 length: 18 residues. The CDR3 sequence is CASSPLLGQGAWNYGYTF. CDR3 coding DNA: TGTGCCAGCAGCCCCCTATTGGGCCAGGGGGCGTGGAACTATGGCTACACCTTC. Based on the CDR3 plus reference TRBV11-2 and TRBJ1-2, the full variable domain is EAGVAQSPRYKIIEKRQSVAFWCNPISGHATLYWYQQILGQGPKLLIQFQNNGVVDDSQLPKDRFSAERLKGVDSTLKIQPAKLEDSAVYLCASSPLLGQGAWNYGYTFGSGTRLTVV.

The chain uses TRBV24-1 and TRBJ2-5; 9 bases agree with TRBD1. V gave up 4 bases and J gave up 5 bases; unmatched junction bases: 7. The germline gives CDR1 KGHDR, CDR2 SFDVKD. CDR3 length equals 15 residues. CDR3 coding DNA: TGTGCCACCAGTGACCTCGGGACAGGGCAGGAGACCCAGTACTTC. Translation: CATSDLGTGQETQYF.

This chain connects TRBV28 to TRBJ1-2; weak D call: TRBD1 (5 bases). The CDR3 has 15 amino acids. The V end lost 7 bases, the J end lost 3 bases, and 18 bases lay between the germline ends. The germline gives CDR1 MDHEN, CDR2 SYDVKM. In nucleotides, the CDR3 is TGTGCCAGCAACTCTGGGGGGAACGGGTACTATGGCTACACCTTC. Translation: CASNSGGNGYYGYTF.

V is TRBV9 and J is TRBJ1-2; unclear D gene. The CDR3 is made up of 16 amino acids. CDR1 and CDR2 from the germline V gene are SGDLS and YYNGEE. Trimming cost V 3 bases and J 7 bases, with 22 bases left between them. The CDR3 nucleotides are TGTGCCAGCAGCGCCCCCGGGGTCCGTCATTCCGTTGGCTACACCTTC. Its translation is CASSAPGVRHSVGYTF.

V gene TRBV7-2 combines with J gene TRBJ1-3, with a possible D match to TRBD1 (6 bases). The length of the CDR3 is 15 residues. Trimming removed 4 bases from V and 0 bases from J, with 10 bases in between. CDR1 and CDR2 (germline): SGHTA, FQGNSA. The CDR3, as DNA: TGTGCCAGCAGCTCTAGAGGGGGCTCTGGAAACACCATATATTTT. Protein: CASSSRGGSGNTIYF.

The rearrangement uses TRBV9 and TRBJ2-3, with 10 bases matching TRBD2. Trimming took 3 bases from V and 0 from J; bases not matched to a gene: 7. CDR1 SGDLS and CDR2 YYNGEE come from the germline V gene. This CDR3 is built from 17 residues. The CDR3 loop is CASSARTSGSSTDTQYF. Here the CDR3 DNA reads TGTGCCAGCAGCGCGAGGACTAGCGGTTCTAGCACAGATACGCAGTATTTT. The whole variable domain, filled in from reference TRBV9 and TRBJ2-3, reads DSGVTQTPKHLITATGQRVTLRCSPRSGDLSVYWYQQSLDQGLQFLIQYYNGEERAKGNILERFSAQQFPDLHSELNLSSLELGDSALYFCASSARTSGSSTDTQYFGPGTRLTVL.